Listed here are 10 T cell receptor beta chains from one sample, sequenced in a study of blood T cell repertoires in COVID-19. Some clones are missing from TCRdb's copy, which holds only in-frame ones; the method was immunoSEQ multiplex PCR. Of 200,000 to 250,000 clones listed, approximately 82% are singletons. Sequencing was carried out using PBMCs or T cells enriched from blood (not recorded which). Source of these receptors: a middle-aged man who had recovered from COVID-19.

The rearrangement links TRBV11-2 to TRBJ2-1; TRBD2 matches at 8 bases. This CDR3 comprises 15 residues. Germline V gives CDR1 SGHAT, CDR2 FQNNGV. V shed 6 bases, J shed 0 bases, and the junction held 4 bases outside the gene matches. The CDR3 nucleotides read TGTGCCAGCAGTGACCTAGCGGGCTCCTACAATGAGCAGTTCTTC. Amino acid sequence: CASSDLAGSYNEQFF.

J is TRBJ2-3 and V is TRBV29-1; tentatively, D is TRBD2 (6 bases). The germline V and J ends were trimmed by 4 bases and 4 bases, with 9 bases remaining between them. From germline, CDR1 is SQVTM and CDR2 ANQGSEA. The CDR3 is made up of 12 amino acids. CDR3 sequence: CSVARGADTQYF. The CDR3 coding sequence is TGCAGCGTTGCGCGGGGTGCAGATACGCAGTATTTT.

The V gene is TRBV6-5, the J gene TRBJ1-6; 8 nucleotides match TRBD1. The CDR3 has 14 residues. The V gene's germline CDR1 is MNHEY and CDR2 SVGAGI. Germline trimming cut 5 bases from V and 9 bases from J; bases unmatched to any gene: 6. CDR3: CASSTTGVGSPLHF. In nucleotides, the CDR3 is TGTGCCAGCAGTACGACAGGGGTGGGTTCACCCCTCCACTTT.

This clone has only a few counts. This chain links TRBV28 with TRBJ2-7; 9 bases align to TRBD2. V gave up 4 bases and J gave up 3 bases; unmatched junction bases: 19. CDR3 size: 19 residues. Looked up from germline, CDR1 is MDHEN and CDR2 is SYDVKM. CDR3 region: CASSSGLAQAPASRYEQYF. The CDR3, as DNA: TGTGCCAGCAGTTCGGGACTAGCCCAAGCCCCGGCAAGTCGCTACGAGCAGTACTTC.

J is TRBJ2-7 and V is TRBV29-1; maybe TRBD1 (5 bases). Germline V gene sequence: CDR1 SQVTM, CDR2 ANQGSEA. With 0 bases removed from V and 5 bases from J, the gap between germline ends came to 14 bases. This CDR3 is 14 amino acids long. CDR3 sequence: CSVEDQGGGDEQYF. The DNA for the CDR3 is TGCAGCGTTGAAGATCAGGGTGGTGGGGACGAGCAGTACTTC.

The V gene is TRBV9, the J gene TRBJ2-3; 9 bases are shared with TRBD2. The V segment lost 1 base and the J segment 0 bases; nucleotides outside the gene matches: 6. Per germline, CDR1 SGDLS and CDR2 YYNGEE. The CDR3 consists of 17 residues. CDR3 DNA sequence: TGTGCCAGCAGCGTAACCATCCTAGCGGGGAGCACAGATACGCAGTATTTT. Its translation is CASSVTILAGSTDTQYF.

The rearrangement joins TRBV9 to TRBJ1-2; the match to TRBD1 covers 7 bases. V lost 3 bases, J lost 5 bases, and 7 bases stayed unmatched. The CDR3 runs to 14 residues. Germline values: CDR1 SGDLS, CDR2 YYNGEE. The CDR3 nucleotides read TGTGCCAGCAGCGAAGTAGGGGGCCCTTATGGCTACACCTTC. This translates into CASSEVGGPYGYTF.

Here the CDR3 DNA reads TGTGCCAGCAGCTTAAGGGATTTAGGGGGGAGGGACACTGAAGCTTTCTTT. Translated: CASSLRDLGGRDTEAFF. The rearrangement uses TRBV7-3 and TRBJ1-1; possible D gene TRBD1, 6 bases. Trimming took 1 base from V and 3 from J, leaving 18 bases between them. The CDR3 loop spans 17 amino acids. Germline lookup yields CDR1 SGHTA and CDR2 FQGTGA.

This rearrangement joins TRBV11-2 to TRBJ2-3; 8 nucleotides match TRBD2. The germline V gene has CDR1 SGHAT and CDR2 FQNNGV. There are 17 residues in the CDR3. V was clipped by 1 base and J by 2 bases; unmatched bases: 8. CDR3 sequence: CASSLGGAGGNTDTQYF. CDR3 nucleotides: TGTGCCAGCAGCTTAGGAGGCGCGGGAGGAAACACAGATACGCAGTATTTT.

The chain employs TRBV7-2 and TRBJ1-4; possibly TRBD1 for D (6 bases). Trimming removed 3 bases at V and 8 bases at J, with 13 bases between. Germline V lookup: CDR1 SGHTA, CDR2 FQGNSA. CDR3 size: 14 residues. The CDR3 sequence: CASSFDSQGEKLFF. The DNA for the CDR3 is TGTGCCAGCAGCTTCGACAGTCAGGGGGAAAAACTGTTTTTT.